The rows below give T cell receptor beta chains drawn from one sample of a study of T cell responses to AZD1222 COVID-19 vaccine. TCRdb keeps only in-frame clones here, not all; method: immunoSEQ multiplex PCR. In the table there are approximately 160,000 clones, more than 85% of which are singletons. The source material was peripheral blood, sampled on day 0 of AZD1222 vaccination. The receptors come from an adult in good health. The CDR3 runs from the conserved cysteine through the conserved F or W. Fields, in order: clone size, V gene, D gene, J gene, CDR3 protein, CDR3 DNA. The D gene is left open where the match is weak. The size entry is marked missing in some rows and otherwise reads once, few, many or a size class.

>-|TRBV4-3|-|TRBJ1-1
CASRQGQINTEAFF
TGCGCCAGCAGACAAGGACAGATAAACACTGAAGCTTTCTTT
>-|TRBV2|TRBD1|TRBJ1-2
CASREGQGHYGYTF
TGTGCCAGCAGGGAAGGACAGGGCCACTATGGCTACACCTTC
>few|TRBV3-1/TRBV3-2|-|TRBJ2-7
CASSQIRGGYEQYF
TGTGCCAGCAGCCAGATCAGGGGGGGCTACGAGCAGTACTTC
>-|TRBV13|TRBD1|TRBJ2-5
CASSWRAGTGLWETQYF
TGTGCCAGCAGCTGGAGGGCCGGGACAGGGTTATGGGAGACCCAGTACTTC
>-|TRBV20-1|-|TRBJ1-2
CSGAHNYGYTF
TGCAGTGGCGCCCATAACTATGGCTACACCTTC
>-|TRBV28|-|TRBJ2-2
CASSSSGPLRGGELFF
TGTGCCAGCAGTTCCTCGGGACCCCTAAGAGGCGGGGAGCTGTTTTTT
>-|TRBV28|-|TRBJ1-5
CATHTGPFNQPQHF
TGTGCCACCCATACAGGACCCTTCAATCAGCCCCAGCATTTT
>-|TRBV6-5|-|TRBJ1-2
CASRYSAGHYGYTF
TGTGCCAGCAGGTACAGTGCGGGGCACTATGGCTACACCTTC
>-|TRBV5-1|-|TRBJ2-3
CASSFVGGLLTDTQYF
TGCGCCAGCAGCTTCGTCGGGGGGCTATTAACAGATACGCAGTATTTT
>-|TRBV30|TRBD1|TRBJ2-7
CAWETGTGMDEQYF
TGTGCCTGGGAAACCGGGACAGGGATGGATGAGCAGTACTTC
>-|TRBV10-2|TRBD1|TRBJ2-1
CASRPGTADYNEQFF
TGCGCCAGCAGGCCCGGGACAGCAGACTACAATGAGCAGTTCTTC
>once|TRBV5-1|TRBD2|TRBJ2-5
CASSPQRGAEETQYF
TGCGCCAGCAGCCCACAGCGGGGGGCCGAAGAGACCCAGTACTTC
>-|TRBV27|TRBD1|TRBJ1-6
CASSADRGNSPLHF
TGTGCCAGCAGTGCCGACAGGGGGAATTCACCCCTCCACTTT
>-|TRBV4-1|-|TRBJ1-6
CASSQDLGRQGYSPLHF
TGCGCCAGCAGCCAAGATCTTGGGAGGCAGGGATATTCACCCCTCCACTTT
>-|TRBV6-5|-|TRBJ1-4
CASSYSGARGEKLFF
TGTGCCAGCAGTTACTCGGGAGCACGCGGTGAAAAACTGTTTTTT
>-|TRBV7-2|-|TRBJ1-5
CASSLTRGFNIPQPQHF
TGTGCCAGCAGCTTAACCCGGGGATTTAACATTCCCCAGCCCCAGCATTTT
>-|TRBV29-1|-|TRBJ2-2
CSGRTGYTGELFF
TGCAGCGGAAGGACGGGGTACACCGGGGAGCTGTTTTTT
>-|TRBV18|-|TRBJ1-2
CASSPGQRANYGYTF
TGTGCCAGCTCGCCCGGACAGCGAGCTAACTATGGCTACACCTTC